A selection of T cell receptor beta chains follows, all from one sample in a study of regulatory T cells in long-lasting Graves disease. TCRdb reprocessed the multiplex PCR reads with MiXCR, giving one entry per CDR3 protein. The sample shows about 520,000 distinct CDR3 sequences, around 11% of them seen only once. The same data also contributed to another study, on T cells in Graves' hyperthyroidism and ophthalmopathy.

Material: peripheral blood mononuclear cells (PBMCs), obtained at new diagnosis, from a patient treated with antithyroid drugs. The receptors come from a woman in her twenties or thirties with Graves disease. The CDR3 runs from the conserved cysteine through the conserved F or W. Fields, in order: clone size, J gene, D gene, V gene, CDR3 DNA, CDR3 protein. D genes are given only for firm matches. Only part of the rows carry a size: once, few, many, or a class if the clone is expanded.

abundance: few; j_gene: TRBJ1-5; d_gene: .; v_gene: TRBV20-1; CDR3nt: TGCAGTGCTAGAGATCGGTCAGGGGTACAGCCCCAGCATTTT; CDR3aa: CSARDRSGVQPQHF
abundance: many; j_gene: TRBJ2-7; d_gene: .; v_gene: TRBV2; CDR3nt: TGTGCCAGCAGCGCCGGGACTCACTACGAGCAGTACTTC; CDR3aa: CASSAGTHYEQYF
abundance: .; j_gene: TRBJ2-1; d_gene: TRBD2; v_gene: TRBV7-9; CDR3nt: TGTGCCAGCACCTCCGGGGGGAAGGGGCCCTACAATGAGCAGTTCTTC; CDR3aa: CASTSGGKGPYNEQFF
abundance: many; j_gene: TRBJ2-7; d_gene: .; v_gene: TRBV18; CDR3nt: TGTGCCAGCTCACCACTACAGGGCGATGCCTACGAGCAGTACTTC; CDR3aa: CASSPLQGDAYEQYF
abundance: many; j_gene: TRBJ2-7; d_gene: TRBD1; v_gene: TRBV30; CDR3nt: TGTGCCTGGAGTGCAGGGGGCGACGAGCAGTACTTC; CDR3aa: CAWSAGGDEQYF
abundance: many; j_gene: TRBJ2-1; d_gene: TRBD1; v_gene: TRBV2; CDR3nt: TGTGCCAGCAGTGTCGATGGACAGGGTTGGAATGAGCAGTTCTTC; CDR3aa: CASSVDGQGWNEQFF
abundance: .; j_gene: TRBJ2-5; d_gene: .; v_gene: TRBV5-1; CDR3nt: TGCGCCAGCAGTATAGGACCGAACCAAGAGACCCAGTACTTC; CDR3aa: CASSIGPNQETQYF
abundance: few; j_gene: TRBJ2-2; d_gene: .; v_gene: TRBV19; CDR3nt: TGTGCCAGTAGTCCCCCAGGGTGGCGCGCGAACACCGGGGAGCTGCTTTTT; CDR3aa: CASSPPGWRANTGELLF
abundance: .; j_gene: TRBJ2-7; d_gene: .; v_gene: TRBV4-1; CDR3nt: TGCGCCAGCAGCCAAGATCCACGTCTAGGCTACGAGCAGTACTTC; CDR3aa: CASSQDPRLGYEQYF
abundance: many; j_gene: TRBJ1-5; d_gene: .; v_gene: TRBV28; CDR3nt: TGTGCCAGCAGTCCCCACCCTTATAGCAATCAGCCCCAGCATTTT; CDR3aa: CASSPHPYSNQPQHF
abundance: many; j_gene: TRBJ2-7; d_gene: .; v_gene: TRBV2; CDR3nt: TGTGCCAGCAGGAAGGGGTACTCCTACGAGCAGTACTTC; CDR3aa: CASRKGYSYEQYF
abundance: many; j_gene: TRBJ2-1; d_gene: .; v_gene: TRBV5-1; CDR3nt: TGCGCCAGCGGGGTTGCCAGGAACCACAATGAGCAGTTCTTC; CDR3aa: CASGVARNHNEQFF
abundance: many; j_gene: TRBJ2-7; d_gene: .; v_gene: TRBV28; CDR3nt: TGTGCCAGCAGTCCCGGGGACCACTACGAGCAGTACTTC; CDR3aa: CASSPGDHYEQYF
abundance: .; j_gene: TRBJ2-1; d_gene: .; v_gene: TRBV13; CDR3nt: TGTGCCAGCAGTTCCCGATTGGAGATTTTTCAGCAGTTCTTC; CDR3aa: CASSSRLEIFQQFF
abundance: many; j_gene: TRBJ2-7; d_gene: .; v_gene: TRBV12-3/TRBV12-4; CDR3nt: TGTGCCAGCAGTTTTGGGGGTTACGAGCAGTACTTC; CDR3aa: CASSFGGYEQYF
abundance: many; j_gene: TRBJ2-1; d_gene: .; v_gene: TRBV6-1; CDR3nt: TGTGCCAGCAATCAGGGATACAATGAGCAGTTCTTC; CDR3aa: CASNQGYNEQFF
abundance: many; j_gene: TRBJ1-4; d_gene: .; v_gene: TRBV27; CDR3nt: TGTGCCAGCAGTCCCTCGTTAACCAGACTCAGGAGGAATGAAAAACTGTTTTTT; CDR3aa: CASSPSLTRLRRNEKLFF
abundance: many; j_gene: TRBJ2-1; d_gene: TRBD2; v_gene: TRBV12-3/TRBV12-4; CDR3nt: TGTGCCAGCAGTTCAAGCGCCCGGCTAGCGGAGATCAATGAGCAGTTCTTC; CDR3aa: CASSSSARLAEINEQFF
abundance: many; j_gene: TRBJ2-3; d_gene: .; v_gene: TRBV6-5; CDR3nt: TGTGCCAGCAGTTACTCGGCAGCCACAGATACGCAGTATTTT; CDR3aa: CASSYSAATDTQYF
abundance: .; j_gene: TRBJ2-2; d_gene: .; v_gene: TRBV6-4; CDR3nt: TGTGCCAGCAGTGTCGTGGGGTTACCGAACACCGGGGAGCTGTTTTTT; CDR3aa: CASSVVGLPNTGELFF
abundance: .; j_gene: TRBJ2-1; d_gene: TRBD1; v_gene: TRBV25-1; CDR3nt: TGTGCCAGCAGTGCCCCCGGGACAGGGTTGGGTGATGAGCAGTTCTTC; CDR3aa: CASSAPGTGLGDEQFF
abundance: many; j_gene: TRBJ2-1; d_gene: .; v_gene: TRBV10-3; CDR3nt: TGTGCCATCAGTGCCGGGACTTATAGCGGCAATGAGCAGTTCTTC; CDR3aa: CAISAGTYSGNEQFF
abundance: many; j_gene: TRBJ1-3; d_gene: .; v_gene: TRBV12-3/TRBV12-4; CDR3nt: TGTGCCAGCAGTTTATTCGGCGGTTCTGGAAACACCATATATTTT; CDR3aa: CASSLFGGSGNTIYF
abundance: many; j_gene: TRBJ2-7; d_gene: TRBD2; v_gene: TRBV7-2; CDR3nt: TGTGCCAGCAGCCCTGGTAGGACTAGCGGGAGGGCCCAGTACTTC; CDR3aa: CASSPGRTSGRAQYF
abundance: many; j_gene: TRBJ1-6; d_gene: .; v_gene: TRBV6-1; CDR3nt: TGTGCCGGCGGACAGAGCTCCTATAATTCACCCCTCCACTTT; CDR3aa: CAGGQSSYNSPLHF
abundance: .; j_gene: TRBJ2-5; d_gene: .; v_gene: TRBV5-1; CDR3nt: TGCGCCAGCAGCTCCTGGGGCTACCAAGAGACCCAGTACTTC; CDR3aa: CASSSWGYQETQYF
abundance: few; j_gene: TRBJ1-2; d_gene: .; v_gene: TRBV7-3; CDR3nt: TGTGCCAGCAGCTTAACGGGACCCCCGGTGGACTATGGCTACACCTTC; CDR3aa: CASSLTGPPVDYGYTF
abundance: many; j_gene: TRBJ1-1; d_gene: .; v_gene: TRBV5-6; CDR3nt: TGTGCCAGCAGCTTAGGTAAGGCCGATGAAGCTTTCTTT; CDR3aa: CASSLGKADEAFF
abundance: once; j_gene: TRBJ2-3; d_gene: TRBD2; v_gene: TRBV28; CDR3nt: TGTGCCAGCGGTTTGTGCCAGCTAGCGGGAGTAGCAGATACGCAGTATTTT; CDR3aa: CASGLCQLAGVADTQYF
abundance: .; j_gene: TRBJ2-2; d_gene: TRBD1; v_gene: TRBV9; CDR3nt: TGTGCCAGCAGCGTAGCCGGCAGGGGGCACACCGGGGAGCTGTTTTTT; CDR3aa: CASSVAGRGHTGELFF
abundance: .; j_gene: TRBJ2-1; d_gene: TRBD2; v_gene: TRBV20-1; CDR3nt: TGCAGTGCCCTCCCGGGACTAGCGGTAGGTGAGCAGTTCTTC; CDR3aa: CSALPGLAVGEQFF
abundance: .; j_gene: TRBJ1-2; d_gene: TRBD1; v_gene: TRBV14; CDR3nt: TGTGCCAGCAGCCCGATCGGACAGGGAGCCGGCTACACCTTC; CDR3aa: CASSPIGQGAGYTF
abundance: .; j_gene: TRBJ1-2; d_gene: .; v_gene: TRBV7-9; CDR3nt: TGTGCCAGCAGCTTAGAATGGTCAGAAGGCTACACCTTC; CDR3aa: CASSLEWSEGYTF
abundance: many; j_gene: TRBJ2-3; d_gene: TRBD2; v_gene: TRBV19; CDR3nt: TGTGCCAGTAGTATCCTAGCGGGAGGGCCAGATACGCAGTATTTT; CDR3aa: CASSILAGGPDTQYF
abundance: .; j_gene: TRBJ2-1; d_gene: .; v_gene: TRBV20-1; CDR3nt: TGCAGTGCTAGGTTGCGGCTCAATGAGCAGTTCTTC; CDR3aa: CSARLRLNEQFF
abundance: many; j_gene: TRBJ2-1; d_gene: TRBD2; v_gene: TRBV6-2/TRBV6-3; CDR3nt: TGTGCCAGCAGTTACCCAACACCCCGGACTAGCGGAAGTAATGAGCAGTTCTTC; CDR3aa: CASSYPTPRTSGSNEQFF
abundance: few; j_gene: TRBJ2-1; d_gene: TRBD2; v_gene: TRBV5-1; CDR3nt: TGCGCCAGCAGCGGACTAGCGGGAGAGGTTGAGCAGTTCTTC; CDR3aa: CASSGLAGEVEQFF
abundance: many; j_gene: TRBJ1-2; d_gene: .; v_gene: TRBV20-1; CDR3nt: TGCAGTGCTAGGGCGGCCGAGGGCTACACCTTC; CDR3aa: CSARAAEGYTF
abundance: many; j_gene: TRBJ2-7; d_gene: .; v_gene: TRBV10-3; CDR3nt: TGTGCCATCAGTGAGGTGGGGCTCGGATCCTACGAGCAGTACTTC; CDR3aa: CAISEVGLGSYEQYF
abundance: many; j_gene: TRBJ2-7; d_gene: TRBD2; v_gene: TRBV11-3; CDR3nt: TGTGCCAGCAGCTTAGTGACGGGAGGTACTCAGTACTTC; CDR3aa: CASSLVTGGTQYF